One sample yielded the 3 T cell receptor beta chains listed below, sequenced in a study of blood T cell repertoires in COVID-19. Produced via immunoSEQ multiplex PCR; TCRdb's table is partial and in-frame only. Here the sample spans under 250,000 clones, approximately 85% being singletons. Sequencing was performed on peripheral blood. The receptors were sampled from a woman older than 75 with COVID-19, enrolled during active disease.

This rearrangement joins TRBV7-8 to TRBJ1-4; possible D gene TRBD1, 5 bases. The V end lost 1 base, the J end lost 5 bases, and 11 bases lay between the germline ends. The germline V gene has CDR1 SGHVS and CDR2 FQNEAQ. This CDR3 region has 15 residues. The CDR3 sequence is CASSLGSGGNEKLFF. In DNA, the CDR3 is TGTGCCAGCAGCTTAGGCTCGGGGGGGAATGAAAAACTGTTTTTT.

CDR3 in amino acids: CSAIRGREQYV. The CDR3 DNA sequence: TGCAGTGCTATCCGCGGGAGGGAGCAGTACGTC. V usage is TRBV20-1 and J usage is TRBJ2-7; 8 bases agree with TRBD2. There are 11 residues in the CDR3. Germline assignment: CDR1 DFQATT and CDR2 SNEGSKA (reference sequence). Losses at the gene ends were 4 bases for V and 7 bases for J; bases not matched to a gene: 3.

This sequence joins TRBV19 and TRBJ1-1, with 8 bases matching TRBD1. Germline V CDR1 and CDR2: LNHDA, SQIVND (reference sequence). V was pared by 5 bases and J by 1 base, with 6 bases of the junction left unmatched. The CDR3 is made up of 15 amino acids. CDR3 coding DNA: TGTGCCAGTAGTGTTAAACAGGGGGGGAACACTGAAGCTTTCTTT. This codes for CASSVKQGGNTEAFF.